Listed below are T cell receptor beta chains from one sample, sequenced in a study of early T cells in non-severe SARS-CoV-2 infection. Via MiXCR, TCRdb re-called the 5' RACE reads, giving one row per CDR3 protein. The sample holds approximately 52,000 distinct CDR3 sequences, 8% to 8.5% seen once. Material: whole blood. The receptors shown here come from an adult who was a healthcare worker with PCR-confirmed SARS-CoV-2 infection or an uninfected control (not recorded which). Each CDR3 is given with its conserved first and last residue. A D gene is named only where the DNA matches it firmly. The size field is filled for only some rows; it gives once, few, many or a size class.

CDR3: CASSFIGRGADTQYF
DNA: TGTGCCAGCAGTTTCATCGGTCGGGGGGCAGATACGCAGTATTTT
V: TRBV12-3/TRBV12-4
J: TRBJ2-3
size: many
D: TRBD2

CDR3: CASSLGALNQPQHF
DNA: TGTGCCAGCAGTTTGGGGGCCCTGAATCAGCCCCAGCATTTT
V: TRBV12-3/TRBV12-4
J: TRBJ1-5
size: many
D: .

CDR3: CASSQDTGSAYNEQFF
DNA: TGTGCCAGCAGCCAAGATACGGGATCAGCCTACAATGAGCAGTTCTTC
V: TRBV3-1
J: TRBJ2-1
size: many
D: .

CDR3: CASSLASGYTDTQYF
DNA: TGTGCCAGCAGCTTAGCCAGCGGGTACACAGATACGCAGTATTTT
V: TRBV11-3
J: TRBJ2-3
size: once
D: .

CDR3: CASTGVYRTGELFF
DNA: TGTGCCAGCACCGGGGTTTACCGAACCGGGGAGCTGTTTTTT
V: TRBV6-2/TRBV6-3
J: TRBJ2-2
size: .
D: .

CDR3: CASSLRDRGQETQYF
DNA: TGTGCCAGCAGCTTAAGGGACAGGGGCCAAGAGACCCAGTACTTC
V: TRBV7-9
J: TRBJ2-5
size: few
D: TRBD1

CDR3: CASSGGSTEAFF
DNA: TGCGCCAGCAGTGGGGGATCCACTGAAGCTTTCTTT
V: TRBV10-1
J: TRBJ1-1
size: few
D: .

CDR3: CASSPRRFRVTEAFF
DNA: TGTGCCAGCAGCCCGCGGAGGTTCCGGGTCACTGAAGCTTTCTTT
V: TRBV21-1
J: TRBJ1-1
size: .
D: .

CDR3: CASSLTLRGVEQFF
DNA: TGCGCCAGCAGCTTGACCCTCCGAGGGGTCGAGCAGTTCTTC
V: TRBV5-1
J: TRBJ2-1
size: many
D: .

CDR3: CASSFRWGNTIYF
DNA: TGTGCCAGCAGTTTCAGATGGGGAAACACCATATATTTT
V: TRBV12-3/TRBV12-4
J: TRBJ1-3
size: .
D: .

CDR3: CASSQVLARANEQFF
DNA: TGTGCCAGCAGCCAAGTACTAGCGAGGGCCAATGAGCAGTTCTTC
V: TRBV14
J: TRBJ2-1
size: many
D: TRBD2

CDR3: CASSSGHPGGGYTF
DNA: TGTGCCAGCAGCTCAGGACACCCCGGCGGCGGCTACACCTTC
V: TRBV13
J: TRBJ1-2
size: few
D: .

CDR3: CASSTNQPQHF
DNA: TGTGCCAGCAGCACAAATCAGCCCCAGCATTTT
V: TRBV28
J: TRBJ1-5
size: .
D: .

CDR3: CASSQGTRANTGELFF
DNA: TGCGCCAGCAGCCAAGGGACTAGGGCAAACACCGGGGAGCTGTTTTTT
V: TRBV4-3
J: TRBJ2-2
size: many
D: TRBD2

CDR3: CASSSGLATIAAYEQYF
DNA: TGTGCCAGCAGTTCAGGACTAGCGACTATCGCAGCCTACGAGCAGTACTTC
V: TRBV5-4
J: TRBJ2-7
size: .
D: TRBD2